These T cell receptor beta chains were read from a single sample in a study of cytomegalovirus exposure and HLA in healthy donors. Using immunoSEQ multiplex PCR, the repertoire was profiled, and TCRdb retains in-frame clones only, with some absent. Of roughly 100,000 clones listed, around 70% were seen once; the top ten hold 0.6% to 1%. Specimen: PBMCs. These receptors all come from a boy between 5 and 17 years old in good health and CMV-seronegative. Each CDR3 is given with its conserved first and last residue. A D gene is named only where the DNA matches it firmly. Rows may omit the clone size; those that give it use once, few, many or a size class.

d_gene	v_gene	abundance	j_gene	CDR3nt	CDR3aa
TRBD2	TRBV7-9	.	TRBJ2-1	TGTGCCAGCAGCTCCTATAGCGGGAGGATAAATGAGCAGTTCTTC	CASSSYSGRINEQFF
TRBD2	TRBV6-5	.	TRBJ2-3	TGTGCCAGCAGTCGGGGGGGTCCTAGCACAGATACGCAGTATTTT	CASSRGGPSTDTQYF
TRBD2	TRBV7-3	.	TRBJ2-5	TGTGCCAGCAGCCCTGATCGGGGGGGGATCGAGACCCAGTACTTC	CASSPDRGGIETQYF
.	TRBV6-5	.	TRBJ2-7	TGTGCCAGCAGTTACTCCGTCGACAGTTCCTACGAGCAGTACTTC	CASSYSVDSSYEQYF
.	TRBV2	.	TRBJ1-5	TGTGCCAGCACCGATGGAACAGAAAATAGCAATCAGCCCCAGCATTTT	CASTDGTENSNQPQHF
.	TRBV30	.	TRBJ2-5	TGTGCCTGGAGTGTCACAATCCAAGAGACCCAGTACTTC	CAWSVTIQETQYF
.	TRBV19	.	TRBJ2-3	TGTGCCACTACAGGGCCTGGCACAGATACGCAGTATTTT	CATTGPGTDTQYF
TRBD2	TRBV30	.	TRBJ2-1	TGTGCCTGGAGTGGACTAGCGGGACCTAATGAGCAGTTCTTC	CAWSGLAGPNEQFF
TRBD2	TRBV6-4	.	TRBJ2-3	TGTGCCAGCAGTGACTCAGCGGGGGCAGATACGCAGTATTTT	CASSDSAGADTQYF
TRBD1	TRBV7-9	.	TRBJ2-5	TGTGCCAGCAGCCAGGGGGTTTTTAGCCAAGAGACCCAGTACTTC	CASSQGVFSQETQYF
TRBD1	TRBV19	once	TRBJ1-4	TGTGCCAGTAGCGGTGACAGGGCCACTAATGAAAAACTGTTTTTT	CASSGDRATNEKLFF
TRBD1	TRBV5-8	.	TRBJ1-3	TGTACCAGCAGCTTCGGGACAGGGCGTGGAAACACCATATATTTT	CTSSFGTGRGNTIYF
.	TRBV6-5	.	TRBJ2-2	TGTGCCAGCAGTTACCGGGGAATCACCGGGGAGCTGTTTTTT	CASSYRGITGELFF
TRBD1	TRBV29-1	.	TRBJ2-7	TGCAGCGTTCGGGGGCGCGGGACAGGCACCCTGGAGCAGTACTTC	CSVRGRGTGTLEQYF
TRBD1	TRBV6-6	.	TRBJ1-1	TGTGCCAGCAGTCAGGGACAGGGGGCTTCTGAAGCTTTCTTT	CASSQGQGASEAFF
TRBD1	TRBV27	.	TRBJ2-3	TGTGCCAGCGGGGACAGGGCCACAGATACGCAGTATTTT	CASGDRATDTQYF
.	TRBV6-5	.	TRBJ1-1	TGTGCCAGCGGGGGGGCAGAGAACACTGAAGCTTTCTTT	CASGGAENTEAFF
.	TRBV13	few	TRBJ2-2	TGTGCCAGCAGCCTAGTAGCGTGGAACACCGGGGAGCTGTTTTTT	CASSLVAWNTGELFF
TRBD1	TRBV5-6	.	TRBJ1-1	TGTGCCAGCAGCTTGTGGGGACAGGGAAAAGAGAACACTGAAGCTTTCTTT	CASSLWGQGKENTEAFF
.	TRBV4-3	few	TRBJ1-1	TGCGCCAGCAGCCAATGGGGATCGGGAAACACTGAAGCTTTCTTT	CASSQWGSGNTEAFF
.	TRBV6-4	.	TRBJ2-1	TGTGCCAGCAGTGAAAGCGGCTCCTACAATGAGCAGTTCTTC	CASSESGSYNEQFF
TRBD1	TRBV4-3	.	TRBJ1-2	TGCGCCAGCAGCCGAGACAGGGTCCGGGGCTACACCTTC	CASSRDRVRGYTF
.	TRBV7-2	.	TRBJ1-2	TGTGCCAGCGCCGCAGGGTCCTCCTATGGCTACACCTTC	CASAAGSSYGYTF
TRBD2	TRBV2	.	TRBJ2-5	TGTGCCAGCAGTGGACTAGCGGGGGCCCCGGAGACCCAGTACTTC	CASSGLAGAPETQYF
.	TRBV6-5	.	TRBJ2-6	TGTGCCAGCCGGGCTGGGGCCAACGTCCTGACTTTC	CASRAGANVLTF
.	TRBV18	.	TRBJ2-5	TGTGCCAGCTCACCAGGTACAGCCCAGGAAGAGACCCAGTACTTC	CASSPGTAQEETQYF